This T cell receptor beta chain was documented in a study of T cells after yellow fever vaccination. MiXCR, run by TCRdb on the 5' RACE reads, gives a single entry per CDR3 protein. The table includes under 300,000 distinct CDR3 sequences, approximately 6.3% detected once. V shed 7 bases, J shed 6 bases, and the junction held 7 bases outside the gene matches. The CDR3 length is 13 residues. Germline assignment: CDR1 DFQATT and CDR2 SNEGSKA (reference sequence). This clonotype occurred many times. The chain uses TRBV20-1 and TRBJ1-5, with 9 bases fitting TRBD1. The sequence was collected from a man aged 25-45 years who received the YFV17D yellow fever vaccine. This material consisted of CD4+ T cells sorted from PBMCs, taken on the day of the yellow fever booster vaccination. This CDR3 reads CSVRRQGGQPQHF. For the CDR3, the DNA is TGCAGTGTTCGTAGACAGGGGGGTCAGCCCCAGCATTTT.